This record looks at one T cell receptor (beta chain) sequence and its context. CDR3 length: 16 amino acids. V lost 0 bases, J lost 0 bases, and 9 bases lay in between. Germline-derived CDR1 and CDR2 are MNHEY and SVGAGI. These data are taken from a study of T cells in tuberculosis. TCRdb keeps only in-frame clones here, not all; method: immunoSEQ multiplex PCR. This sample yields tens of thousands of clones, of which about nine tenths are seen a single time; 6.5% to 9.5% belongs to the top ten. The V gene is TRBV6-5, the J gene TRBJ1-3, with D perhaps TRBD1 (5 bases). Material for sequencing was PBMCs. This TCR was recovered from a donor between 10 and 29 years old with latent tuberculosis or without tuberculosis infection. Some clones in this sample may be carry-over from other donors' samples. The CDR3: CASSYSAGLSGNTIYF. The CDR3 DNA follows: TGTGCCAGCAGTTACTCGGCAGGGCTCTCTGGAAACACCATATATTTT.